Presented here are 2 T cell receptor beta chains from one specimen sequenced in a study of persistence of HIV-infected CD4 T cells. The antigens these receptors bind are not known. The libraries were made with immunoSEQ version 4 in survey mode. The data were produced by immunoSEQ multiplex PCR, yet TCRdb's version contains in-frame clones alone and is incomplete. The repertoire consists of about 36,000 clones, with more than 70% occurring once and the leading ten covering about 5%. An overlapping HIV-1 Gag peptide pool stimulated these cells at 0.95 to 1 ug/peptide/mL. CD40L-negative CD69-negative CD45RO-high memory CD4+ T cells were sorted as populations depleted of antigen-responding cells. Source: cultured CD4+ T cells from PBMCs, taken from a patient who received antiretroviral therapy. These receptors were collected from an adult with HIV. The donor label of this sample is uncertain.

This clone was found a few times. The CDR3 DNA sequence: TGCGCCAGCAGCCAGGGGACGGGCATGGAAAAACTGTTTTTT. Its translation is CASSQGTGMEKLFF. This chain joins TRBV4-1 and TRBJ1-4, with D maybe TRBD1 (5 bases). V was shortened by 3 bases and J by 8 bases, with 13 bases between the two germline ends. Per the germline V gene, CDR1 is MGHRA and CDR2 is YSYEKL. The CDR3 covers 14 residues.

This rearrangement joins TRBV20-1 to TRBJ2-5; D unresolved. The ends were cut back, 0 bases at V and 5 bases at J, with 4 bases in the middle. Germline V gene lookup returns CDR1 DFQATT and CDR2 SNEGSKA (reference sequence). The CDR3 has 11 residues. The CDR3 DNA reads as TGCAGTGCTAGAGATCGGGAGACCCAGTACTTC. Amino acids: CSARDRETQYF.